This T cell receptor (beta chain) emerged from a study of cytomegalovirus exposure and HLA in healthy donors. CDR1 SGHRS and CDR2 YFSETQ come from the germline V gene. The CDR3 runs 18 residues. Trimming removed 4 bases from V and 8 bases from J; junction bases left unmatched: 18. Using immunoSEQ multiplex PCR, the repertoire was profiled, and TCRdb retains in-frame clones only, with some absent. The table includes hundreds of thousands of clones, roughly 90% detected once. V and J are TRBV5-1 and TRBJ2-2; 9 bases match TRBD2. The clonotype originates from a woman in her late teens or twenties in good health and CMV-seronegative. Sequences were obtained from PBMCs. The CDR3 DNA follows: TGCGCCAGCAGCCCCTCCACGACTAGCGGAAGATTGGGAGGGGAGCTGTTTTTT. This translates into CASSPSTTSGRLGGELFF.